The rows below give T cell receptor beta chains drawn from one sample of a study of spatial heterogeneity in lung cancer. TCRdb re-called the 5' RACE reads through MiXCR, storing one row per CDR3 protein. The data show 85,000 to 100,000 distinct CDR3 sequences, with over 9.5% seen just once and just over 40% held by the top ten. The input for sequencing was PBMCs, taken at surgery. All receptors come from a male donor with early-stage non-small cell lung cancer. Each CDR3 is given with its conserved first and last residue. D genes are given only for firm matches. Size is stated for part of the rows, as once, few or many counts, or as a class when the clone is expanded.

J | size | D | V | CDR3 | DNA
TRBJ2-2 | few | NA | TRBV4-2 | CASSQDAGHTGELFF | TGTGCCAGCAGCCAAGATGCGGGGCACACCGGGGAGCTGTTTTTT
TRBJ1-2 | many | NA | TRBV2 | CASSVAAGRSYTF | TGTGCCAGCAGTGTCGCGGCAGGGAGAAGCTACACCTTC
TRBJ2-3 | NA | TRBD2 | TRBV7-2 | CASNSRTSGSTDTQYF | TGTGCCAGCAACTCGAGGACTAGCGGTAGCACAGATACGCAGTATTTT
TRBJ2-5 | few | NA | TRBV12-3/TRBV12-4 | CASSLAGKAFGTQYF | TGTGCCAGCAGTTTGGCAGGCAAGGCATTCGGGACCCAGTACTTC
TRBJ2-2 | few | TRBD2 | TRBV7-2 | CASSLTTGTTNTGELFF | TGTGCCAGCAGCTTAACCACCGGGACTACAAACACCGGGGAGCTGTTTTTT
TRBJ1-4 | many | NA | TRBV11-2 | CASSLGVGEINEKLFF | TGTGCCAGCAGCTTAGGCGTTGGGGAGATTAATGAAAAACTGTTTTTT
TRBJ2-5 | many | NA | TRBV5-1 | CASSLWDQETQYF | TGCGCCAGCAGCTTGTGGGACCAAGAGACCCAGTACTTC
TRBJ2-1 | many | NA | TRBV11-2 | CASSLDPRGNEQFF | TGTGCCAGCAGCTTAGATCCTAGGGGCAATGAGCAGTTCTTC
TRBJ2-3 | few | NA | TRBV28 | CASRTPAGTPVDTQYF | TGTGCCAGCAGGACGCCCGCAGGAACCCCGGTCGATACGCAGTATTTT
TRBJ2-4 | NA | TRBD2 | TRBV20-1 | CSALHSGGPDIQYF | TGCAGTGCGCTACATAGCGGGGGGCCGGACATTCAGTACTTC
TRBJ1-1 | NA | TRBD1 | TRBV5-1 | CASSLGDSGVGTEAFF | TGCGCCAGCAGCTTGGGGGACAGCGGTGTCGGCACTGAAGCTTTCTTT
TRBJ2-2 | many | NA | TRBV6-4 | CASSATSTGELFF | TGTGCCAGCAGCGCTACTAGCACCGGGGAGCTGTTTTTT
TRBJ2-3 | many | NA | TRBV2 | CASSRGSRTDTQYF | TGTGCCAGCAGTAGGGGTTCGAGAACAGATACGCAGTATTTT
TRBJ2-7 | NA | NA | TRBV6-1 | CASSEFRHPGYF | TGTGCCAGCAGTGAATTTCGGCACCCGGGGTACTTC
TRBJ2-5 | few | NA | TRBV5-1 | CASSVQIGTETQYF | TGCGCCAGCAGCGTGCAAATAGGAACCGAGACCCAGTACTTC
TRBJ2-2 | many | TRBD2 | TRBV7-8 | CASTANVGGASGELFF | TGTGCCAGCACCGCAAACGTCGGGGGGGCATCCGGGGAGCTGTTTTTT
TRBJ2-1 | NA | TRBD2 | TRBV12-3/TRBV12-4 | CASSPGLRYNEQFF | TGTGCCAGCAGTCCGGGACTAAGATACAATGAGCAGTTCTTC
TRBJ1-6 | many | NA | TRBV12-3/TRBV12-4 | CASSFGNSPLHF | TGTGCCAGCAGTTTTGGGAATTCACCCCTCCACTTT
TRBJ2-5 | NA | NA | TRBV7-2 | CASSLQLANQETQYF | TGTGCCAGCAGCTTACAGCTAGCCAACCAAGAGACCCAGTACTTC
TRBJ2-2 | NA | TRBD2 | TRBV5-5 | CASSSGGLNTGELFF | TGTGCCAGCAGCAGCGGGGGGTTGAACACCGGGGAGCTGTTTTTT
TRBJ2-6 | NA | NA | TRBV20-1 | CSARAQGGSGANVLTF | TGCAGTGCTAGGGCACAGGGTGGTTCTGGGGCCAACGTCCTGACTTTC
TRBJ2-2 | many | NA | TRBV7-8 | CASSLVGAAGELFF | TGTGCCAGCAGCTTAGTAGGGGCGGCCGGGGAGCTGTTTTTT
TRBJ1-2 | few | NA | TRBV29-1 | CSVGANYGYTF | TGCAGCGTAGGGGCTAACTATGGCTACACCTTC
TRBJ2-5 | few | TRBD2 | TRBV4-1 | CASSLAGGPQETQYF | TGCGCCAGCAGCCTAGCGGGGGGGCCCCAAGAGACCCAGTACTTC
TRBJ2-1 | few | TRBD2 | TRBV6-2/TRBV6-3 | CASLGGLAGDEQFF | TGTGCCAGTCTAGGAGGACTAGCGGGAGATGAGCAGTTCTTC
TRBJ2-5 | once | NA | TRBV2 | CASTRAGKTQYF | TGTGCCAGCACAAGAGCGGGCAAGACCCAGTACTTC
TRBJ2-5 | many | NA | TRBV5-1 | CASSYGTPQETQYF | TGCGCCAGCAGCTATGGGACTCCCCAAGAGACCCAGTACTTC
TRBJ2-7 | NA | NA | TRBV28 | CASSFTSESFSREF | TGTGCCAGCAGTTTTACCTCCGAATCATTTAGTCGGGAATTC
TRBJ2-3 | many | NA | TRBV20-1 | CSARGTGPVRTDTQYF | TGCAGTGCTAGAGGAACCGGCCCCGTTAGGACAGATACGCAGTATTTT
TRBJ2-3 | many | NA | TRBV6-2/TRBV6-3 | CASSLRRGQGTDTQYF | TGTGCCAGCAGTTTGAGGAGGGGGCAAGGGACAGATACGCAGTATTTT
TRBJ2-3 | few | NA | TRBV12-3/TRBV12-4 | CASSLGRDSTQGSTDTQYF | TGTGCCAGCAGTTTAGGCAGAGACAGCACTCAAGGTAGCACAGATACGCAGTATTTT
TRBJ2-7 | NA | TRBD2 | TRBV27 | CASSFQRGGPNEQYF | TGTGCCAGCAGTTTCCAGCGGGGGGGCCCCAACGAGCAGTACTTC
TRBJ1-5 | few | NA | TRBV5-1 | CASSITGTQPQHF | TGCGCCAGCAGCATCACAGGGACTCAGCCCCAGCATTTT
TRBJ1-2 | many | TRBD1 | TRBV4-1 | CASSQAIQGIYGYTF | TGCGCCAGCAGCCAAGCAATACAGGGGATCTATGGCTACACCTTC
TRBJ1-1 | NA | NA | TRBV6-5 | CASSSRAGRATEAFF | TGTGCCAGCAGTTCGCGGGCGGGTAGAGCCACTGAAGCTTTCTTT
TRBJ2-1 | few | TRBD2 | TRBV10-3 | CAISDPAGGHNEQFF | TGTGCCATCAGTGACCCAGCGGGGGGCCACAATGAGCAGTTCTTC
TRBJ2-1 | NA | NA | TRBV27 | CASSLGPSSYNEQFF | TGTGCCAGCAGTTTGGGACCCAGCTCCTACAATGAGCAGTTCTTC
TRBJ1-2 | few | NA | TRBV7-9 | CASSLHGSNYGYTF | TGTGCCAGCAGCCTACACGGATCTAACTATGGCTACACCTTC
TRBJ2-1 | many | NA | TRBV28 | CASSSPGGSYNEQFF | TGTGCCAGCAGTTCCCCAGGGGGGTCCTACAATGAGCAGTTCTTC
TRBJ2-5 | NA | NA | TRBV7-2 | CASSPQPSVQETQYF | TGTGCCAGCAGCCCCCAGCCTAGCGTCCAAGAGACCCAGTACTTC
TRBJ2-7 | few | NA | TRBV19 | CASSIDHSSTYEQYF | TGTGCCAGTAGTATAGATCACAGCTCAACCTACGAGCAGTACTTC
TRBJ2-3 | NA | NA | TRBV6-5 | CASWTPRWGEQYF | TGTGCCAGCTGGACACCAAGGTGGGGGGAGCAGTATTTT
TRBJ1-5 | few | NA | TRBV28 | CASSFTKPRQPQHF | TGTGCCAGCAGCTTCACGAAGCCGAGACAGCCCCAGCATTTT
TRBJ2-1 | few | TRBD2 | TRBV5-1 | CASSYVAGGPPEQFF | TGCGCCAGCAGCTATGTAGCGGGAGGGCCGCCTGAGCAGTTCTTC
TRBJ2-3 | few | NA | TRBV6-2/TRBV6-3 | CASSYSGTPNTDTQYF | TGTGCCAGCAGTTACTCAGGGACTCCCAACACAGATACGCAGTATTTT
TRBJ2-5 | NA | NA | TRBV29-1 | CSVERGQETQYF | TGCAGCGTTGAGCGGGGCCAAGAGACCCAGTACTTC
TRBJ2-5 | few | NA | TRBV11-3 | CASSLTRETQYF | TGTGCCAGCAGCCTTACGAGGGAGACCCAGTACTTC
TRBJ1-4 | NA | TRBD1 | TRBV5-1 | CASSLEGTGREKLFF | TGCGCCAGCAGCTTGGAAGGGACAGGGAGGGAAAAACTGTTTTTT
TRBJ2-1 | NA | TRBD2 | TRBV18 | CASSPFGTSGRSSYNEQFF | TGTGCCAGCTCACCATTCGGGACTAGCGGGAGGTCCTCCTACAATGAGCAGTTCTTC
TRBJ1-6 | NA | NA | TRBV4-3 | CASSQEIRGSSYNSPLHF | TGCGCCAGCAGCCAAGAGATAAGGGGATCTTCCTATAATTCACCCCTCCACTTT
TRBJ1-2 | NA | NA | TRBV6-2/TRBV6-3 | CASSDRGGSLYGYTF | TGTGCCAGCAGTGATCGAGGGGGTTCCCTCTATGGCTACACCTTC
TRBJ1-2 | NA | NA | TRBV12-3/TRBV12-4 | CASSSAGRNYGYTF | TGTGCCAGCAGTTCGGCAGGGAGAAACTATGGCTACACCTTC
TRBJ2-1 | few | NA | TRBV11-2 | CASSNRLVLEQFF | TGTGCCAGCAGCAATCGACTAGTTCTTGAGCAGTTCTTC
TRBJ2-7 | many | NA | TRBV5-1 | CASSLAGEGSYEQYF | TGCGCCAGCAGCTTGGCAGGGGAAGGCTCCTACGAGCAGTACTTC
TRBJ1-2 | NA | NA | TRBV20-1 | CSAPGTEDFYGYTF | TGCAGTGCTCCGGGGACGGAGGACTTCTATGGCTACACCTTC